What follows are 20 T cell receptor beta chains derived from one specimen sequenced in a study of blood T cell repertoires in COVID-19. Using immunoSEQ multiplex PCR, the repertoire was profiled, and TCRdb retains in-frame clones only, with some absent. Of approximately 200,000 clones listed, 80% to 90% are singletons. The sequenced sample consisted of peripheral blood. Receptors originate from a man in his sixties who had recovered from COVID-19.

This rearrangement joins TRBV28 to TRBJ1-2, with 7 positions matching TRBD1. CDR1 is MDHEN and CDR2 is SYDVKM in the germline V gene. The V and J ends lost 6 bases and 4 bases, in that order; junction bases with no gene match: 2. The CDR3 contains 12 residues. The CDR3 region is CASSYRGYGYTF. The CDR3 DNA follows: TGTGCCAGCAGCTACAGGGGCTATGGCTACACCTTC.

The rearrangement links TRBV3-1 (or the pseudogene TRBV3-2) to TRBJ1-2, with D possibly TRBD1 on 5 matching bases. The ends were cut back, 0 bases at V and 6 bases at J, with 14 bases in the middle. Germline CDR1 LGHDT, CDR2 YNNKEL (reference sequence). The CDR3 runs to 15 residues. CDR3 bases: TGTGCCAGCAGCCAAGAGCGGGGACCTTCTGATGGCTACACCTTC. Residues: CASSQERGPSDGYTF.

The V gene is TRBV30, the J gene TRBJ1-1, with a tentative D call TRBD1 (6 bases). Germline values: CDR1 GTSNPN, CDR2 SVGIG (reference sequence). Trimming pared 4 bases from V and 5 bases from J, leaving 11 bases between. This CDR3 contains 12 residues. CDR3 region: CAWNRAMTEAFF. CDR3 coding DNA: TGTGCCTGGAACAGGGCTATGACTGAAGCTTTCTTT.

This clone was counted a single time. CDR3 in amino acids: CASSISLAGGTMGEQYF. DNA for the CDR3: TGTGCCAGTAGTATATCACTAGCGGGAGGGACGATGGGCGAGCAGTACTTC. This rearrangement joins TRBV19 to TRBJ2-7; the match to TRBD2 covers 13 bases. Germline loops: CDR1 LNHDA, CDR2 SQIVND (reference sequence). The CDR3 has 17 amino acids. J lost 6 bases, V lost 2 bases, and 10 bases had no gene match.

The J gene is TRBJ1-4, the V gene TRBV21-1. TRBV21-1 is marked as a pseudogene. The CDR3 contains 15 residues. This CDR3 is CASSKVGSHNEKLFF. In DNA, the CDR3 is TGTGCCAGCAGCAAAGTCGGGAGCCATAATGAAAAACTGTTTTTT.

V and J are TRBV6-5 and TRBJ2-5; D may be TRBD2 (5 bases). From germline, CDR1 is MNHEY and CDR2 SVGAGI. Deletions cut 2 bases from V and 5 bases from J, with 15 bases between. The CDR3 sequence is 15 residues long. The CDR3 region is CASSYGVGVRETQYF. The CDR3 nucleotides read TGTGCCAGCAGTTACGGAGTCGGGGTGAGGGAGACCCAGTACTTC.

This chain joins TRBV7-8 and TRBJ2-1, with 7 bases identical to TRBD2. V dropped 5 bases and J dropped 0; count of bases not matched to a gene: 7. Germline loops: CDR1 SGHVS, CDR2 FQNEAQ. This CDR3 comprises 16 residues. The CDR3 loop is CASSLRASGSYNEQFF. The CDR3, as DNA: TGTGCCAGCAGCCTTAGAGCTAGCGGCTCCTACAATGAGCAGTTCTTC.

The chain links TRBV18 to TRBJ1-2, with 10 bases identical to TRBD1. Trimming removed 4 bases from V and 8 bases from J; junction bases left unmatched: 10. This CDR3 has 15 amino acids. Germline CDR1 reads KGHSH; CDR2 reads LQKENI. CDR3 protein: CASSLRDRGLEGYTF. CDR3 DNA: TGTGCCAGCTCACTAAGGGACAGGGGTTTAGAAGGCTACACCTTC.

This chain connects TRBV7-6 to TRBJ2-2; TRBD1 matches at 9 bases. The V gene's germline CDR1 is SGHVS and CDR2 FNYEAQ. V shed 5 bases, J shed 0 bases, and the junction held 1 base outside the gene matches. The CDR3 is 15 residues long. The CDR3 here is CASSGDRANTGELFF. The CDR3 DNA reads as TGTGCCAGCAGCGGGGACAGGGCGAACACCGGGGAGCTGTTTTTT.

A few counts support this clone. The chain links TRBV5-5 to TRBJ1-5, with D possibly TRBD1 on 6 matching bases. The CDR3 spans 16 residues. Germline CDR1 and CDR2: SGHKS and YYEKEE (reference sequence). Trimming took 4 bases from V and 1 from J, leaving 15 bases between them. Here the CDR3 reads CASSHSTGGSNQPQHF. The CDR3 DNA sequence: TGTGCCAGCAGCCATTCGACAGGCGGGAGCAATCAGCCCCAGCATTTT.

The chain recombines TRBV5-5 with TRBJ1-3, with D possibly TRBD1 on 5 matching bases. Germline V gives CDR1 SGHKS, CDR2 YYEKEE (reference sequence). The CDR3 sequence is 16 residues long. Trimming cost V 3 bases and J 0 bases, with 13 bases left between them. The CDR3 bases are TGTGCCAGCAGCTGGGGGGTCCCCTTCTCTGGAAACACCATATATTTT. It yields the protein CASSWGVPFSGNTIYF.

The V gene is TRBV9, the J gene TRBJ2-3; D call uncertain. CDR1 and CDR2 from the germline V gene are SGDLS and YYNGEE. The CDR3 sequence is 15 residues long. Trimming took off 0 bases at V and 4 bases at J, with 12 bases between the two ends. The chain's CDR3 is CASSVAQAGADTQYF. The CDR3 region has the DNA TGTGCCAGCAGCGTAGCTCAGGCCGGTGCAGATACGCAGTATTTT. Full variable domain (outside the CDR3, taken from reference TRBV9 and TRBJ2-3): DSGVTQTPKHLITATGQRVTLRCSPRSGDLSVYWYQQSLDQGLQFLIQYYNGEERAKGNILERFSAQQFPDLHSELNLSSLELGDSALYFCASSVAQAGADTQYFGPGTRLTVL.

The V and J genes are TRBV7-3 and TRBJ2-1, with D possibly being TRBD2 (5 bases). The CDR3 totals 14 residues. The germline gives CDR1 SGHTA, CDR2 FQGTGA. Trimming left V 4 bases short and J 0 bases short, with 7 bases between. The CDR3 DNA reads as TGTGCCAGCAGCTCGGCGGGCTCCTACAATGAGCAGTTCTTC. Translation: CASSSAGSYNEQFF.

This chain uses TRBV11-2 with TRBJ1-4; no clear D. Germline CDR1 reads SGHAT; CDR2 reads FQNNGV. V was clipped by 5 bases and J by 5 bases, with 12 bases between them. This CDR3 region has 14 residues. The CDR3 is CASSPITLNEKLFF. Here the CDR3 DNA reads TGTGCCAGCAGCCCCATCACTTTAAATGAAAAACTGTTTTTT.

The rearrangement joins TRBV11-3 to TRBJ2-7, with 10 bases fitting TRBD2. With 5 bases clipped from V and 2 bases from J, the junction kept 3 bases outside the gene matches. The CDR3 runs to 14 residues. The germline CDR1 and CDR2 sequences are SGHNT and YENEEA. The CDR3 is CASSISGRAYEQYF. The CDR3 DNA is TGTGCCAGCAGCATCAGCGGGAGGGCCTACGAGCAGTACTTC.

This chain uses TRBV27 with TRBJ2-3; TRBD2 matches at 8 bases. This CDR3 is built from 16 residues. Germline lookup yields CDR1 MNHEY and CDR2 SMNVEV (reference sequence). The V segment lost 3 bases and the J segment 6 bases; nucleotides outside the gene matches: 11. CDR3 protein: CASSFLPGLGMDTQYF. The CDR3 DNA reads TGTGCCAGCAGTTTCCTTCCGGGACTAGGAATGGATACGCAGTATTTT.

The J gene is TRBJ1-2, the V gene TRBV7-9; the D gene is possibly TRBD1 (5 bases). In germline, CDR1 is SEHNR, CDR2 FQNEAQ (reference sequence). The CDR3 is made up of 13 amino acids. The germline V and J ends were trimmed by 2 bases and 6 bases, with 10 bases remaining between them. The CDR3 DNA sequence: TGTGCCAGCAGCTTAAGTGACAGCCATGGCTACACCTTC. This sequence encodes CASSLSDSHGYTF. Using reference TRBV7-9 and TRBJ1-2 for the parts outside the CDR3, the full variable domain is DTGVSQNPRHKITKRGQNVTFRCDPISEHNRLYWYRQTLGQGPEFLTYFQNEAQLEKSRLLSDRFSAERPKGSFSTLEIQRTEQGDSAMYLCASSLSDSHGYTFGSGTRLTVV.

J is TRBJ1-2 and V is TRBV7-9, with TRBD1 as a possible D gene (5 bases). This CDR3 is 15 amino acids long. The germline V gene encodes CDR1 SEHNR and CDR2 FQNEAQ (reference sequence). Between the trimmed V and J ends, which lost 5 bases and 4 bases, there was a span of 17 bases. The CDR3 loop reads CASSLSGQGGYGYTF. The CDR3 DNA is TGTGCCAGCAGCCTTAGCGGCCAGGGCGGCTATGGCTACACCTTC.

This clone has more than one count but fewer than ten. The chain is built from TRBV19 and TRBJ1-6; a weak D match, TRBD1 (5 bases). Deletions cut 6 bases from V and 10 bases from J, with 16 bases between. The germline V gene has CDR1 LNHDA and CDR2 SQIVND (reference sequence). The CDR3 totals 14 residues. CDR3 in DNA: TGTGCCAGTAGAGTTTCAGGGTATGACTCACCCCTCCACTTT. As protein: CASRVSGYDSPLHF.

The chain links TRBV3-1 (or the pseudogene TRBV3-2) to TRBJ2-7; 9 positions match TRBD1. Germline assignment: CDR1 LGHDT and CDR2 YNNKEL (reference sequence). Germline trimming cut 4 bases from V and 2 bases from J; bases unmatched to any gene: 3. The CDR3 covers 14 residues. In DNA, the CDR3 is TGTGCCAGCAGCCCGGGACAGGGCCCCTACGAGCAGTACTTC. Its translation is CASSPGQGPYEQYF.